This TCR beta chain is drawn from a study of blood T cell repertoires in COVID-19. About the study: Specimens from acute and convalescent COVID-19 originated in the United States, Italy and Spain. Sources were T cells, B-cell-depleted T cells, or PBMCs; the material itself was cDNA or gDNA.

This clone came up once. Original analysis: Reference gene primer amplification in the assay estimated nucleated cell counts. Data came from immunoSEQ multiplex PCR; TCRdb stores just in-frame clones and leaves some out. The V and J calls and clone size come from that table; D and trimming were worked out from the DNA. Of roughly 180,000 clones in the sample, approximately 85% were seen once. CDR1 is GTSNPN and CDR2 is SVGIG in the germline V gene (reference sequence). The V end lost 8 bases, the J end lost 0 bases, and 10 bases lay between the germline ends. The CDR3 length is 13 residues. The receptor's source is a woman aged 55-75 years with acute or convalescent COVID-19. Material for sequencing was peripheral blood. V gene TRBV30 combines with J gene TRBJ1-4, with D tentatively TRBD1 (5 bases). CDR3 region: CAGGGATNEKLFF. The DNA of the CDR3 is TGTGCCGGAGGAGGGGCAACTAATGAAAAACTGTTTTTT.